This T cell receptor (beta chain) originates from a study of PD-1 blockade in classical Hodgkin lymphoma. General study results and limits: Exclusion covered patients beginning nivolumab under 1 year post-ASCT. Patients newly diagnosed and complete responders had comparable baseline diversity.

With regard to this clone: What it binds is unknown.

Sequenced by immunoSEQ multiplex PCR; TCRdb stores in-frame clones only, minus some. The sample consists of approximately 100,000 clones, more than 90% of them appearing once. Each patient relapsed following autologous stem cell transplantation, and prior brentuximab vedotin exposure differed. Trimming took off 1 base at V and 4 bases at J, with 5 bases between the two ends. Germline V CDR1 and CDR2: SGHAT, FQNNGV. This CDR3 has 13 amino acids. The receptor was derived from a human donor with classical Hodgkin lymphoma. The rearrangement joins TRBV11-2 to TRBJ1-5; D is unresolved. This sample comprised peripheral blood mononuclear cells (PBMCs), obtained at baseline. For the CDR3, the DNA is TGTGCCAGCAGCTTAGGGTTGAATCAGCCCCAGCATTTT. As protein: CASSLGLNQPQHF.